The 21 T cell receptor beta chains below come from one sample, sequenced in a study of sequential checkpoint blockade in melanoma. Stated treatment: randomized to nivolumab then ipilimumab (arm A) or the reverse (arm B). The repertoire was sequenced with immunoSEQ multiplex PCR; TCRdb's copy has only in-frame clones and lacks some. The sample has 35,000 to 50,000 clones; 86% are singletons. Specimen: CD8+ T cells sorted from blood (inferred from file names), collected from a patient given nivolumab and ipilimumab in sequence. The receptors were gathered from a human donor with melanoma.

V and J are TRBV2 and TRBJ2-3; 14 bases are shared with TRBD2. This CDR3 spans 18 amino acids. CDR1 and CDR2 (germline): SNHLY, FYNNEI. The V and J ends lost 5 bases and 6 bases, in that order; junction bases with no gene match: 13. The CDR3 DNA reads as TGTGCCAGCAGTCCCATCTTGGGACTAGCGGGAGATAGGGATACGCAGTATTTT. Protein sequence: CASSPILGLAGDRDTQYF.

The chain couples TRBV18 to TRBJ2-5; D unresolved. CDR1 is KGHSH and CDR2 is LQKENI in the germline V gene. Trimming left V 0 bases short and J 5 bases short, with 4 bases between. This CDR3 has 12 amino acids. The chain's CDR3 is CASSPPGETQYF. The CDR3 bases are TGTGCCAGCTCACCACCCGGGGAGACCCAGTACTTC.

The rearrangement links TRBV5-1 to TRBJ2-5, with TRBD2 identical over 10 bases. The DNA matches TRBJ2-7 better at its end, which makes the J call doubtful. Germline V gene lookup returns CDR1 SGHRS and CDR2 YFSETQ. CDR3 length: 12 amino acids. The DNA for the CDR3 is TGCGCCAGCAGCGTAGCGGGAGGCGAGCAGTACTTC. Translation: CASSVAGGEQYF.

This clone was found a few times. The genes are TRBV7-6 and TRBJ2-7; 9 bases map to TRBD1. The length of the CDR3 is 14 residues. The J segment lost 2 bases and the V segment lost 6 bases, leaving 5 bases of the junction unmatched. The germline V gene has CDR1 SGHVS and CDR2 FNYEAQ. CDR3 DNA sequence: TGTGCCAGCAGGGGACAGGGAGGAACCTACGAGCAGTACTTC. This translates into CASRGQGGTYEQYF.

This clone was detected a few times. The V and J genes are TRBV2 and TRBJ2-5, with D perhaps TRBD1 (6 bases). Germline CDR1 is SNHLY and CDR2 is FYNNEI. The CDR3 has 14 amino acids. Trimming left V 4 bases short and J 5 bases short, with 14 bases between. The CDR3, as DNA: TGTGCCAGCAGTGCGGGCAGGGGTTGGGAGACCCAGTACTTC. Its protein product is CASSAGRGWETQYF. The full variable domain, its missing parts supplied by reference TRBV2 and TRBJ2-5, is EPEVTQTPSHQVTQMGQEVILRCVPISNHLYFYWYRQILGQKVEFLVSFYNNEISEKSEIFDDQFSVERPDGSNFTLKIRSTKLEDSAMYFCASSAGRGWETQYFGPGTRLLVL.

This sequence joins TRBV10-2 and TRBJ1-6; unclear D gene. The V gene's germline CDR1 is WSHSY and CDR2 SAAADI. This CDR3 region has 17 residues. Trimming pared 0 bases from V and 10 bases from J, leaving 19 bases between. The CDR3 region has the DNA TGCGCCAGCAGTGAGTCGGTGTCTCATTCTTCGGGATCACCCCTCCACTTT. Amino acid sequence: CASSESVSHSSGSPLHF.

V usage is TRBV19 and J usage is TRBJ2-6; unclear D gene. Trimming took 11 bases from V and 3 from J, leaving 11 bases between them. CDR3 size: 13 residues. The germline CDR1 and CDR2 sequences are LNHDA and SQIVND (reference sequence). This CDR3 reads CASNLGGANVLTF. The CDR3 DNA reads as TGTGCCTCGAACCTAGGTGGGGCCAACGTCCTGACTTTC.

The chain couples TRBV19 to TRBJ2-1; 10 bases are shared with TRBD2. V was pared by 5 bases and J by 4 bases, with 8 bases of the junction left unmatched. Germline V gene sequence: CDR1 LNHDA, CDR2 SQIVND (reference sequence). The CDR3 runs to 16 residues. CDR3 bases: TGTGCCAGTAGTCCCCGAACTAGCGGGATATACAATGAGCAGTTCTTC. This codes for CASSPRTSGIYNEQFF.

The chain joins TRBV7-9 to TRBJ2-5; D gene uncertain. Germline CDR1 SEHNR, CDR2 FQNEAQ (reference sequence). The CDR3 loop spans 13 amino acids. Trimming removed 5 bases from V and 1 base from J, with 8 bases in between. The CDR3 DNA is TGTGCCAGCAGCCAGATAATCCAAGAGACCCAGTACTTC. Encoded protein: CASSQIIQETQYF.

This clone was found once. The chain employs TRBV4-3 and TRBJ2-2, with 10 bases identical to TRBD2. The germline V gene has CDR1 LGHNA and CDR2 YSLEER. The CDR3 runs 17 residues. Trimming at V came to 0 bases and at J to 4 bases, leaving 5 bases not matched to a gene. CDR3 residues: CASSQDPLAGVTGELFF. The CDR3 DNA sequence: TGCGCCAGCAGCCAAGATCCCCTAGCGGGAGTCACCGGGGAGCTGTTTTTT.

The J gene is TRBJ1-2, the V gene TRBV7-9; maybe TRBD1 (6 bases). Per germline, CDR1 SEHNR and CDR2 FQNEAQ (reference sequence). V shed 4 bases and J shed 4 bases, with 19 bases lying between them. CDR3 length: 16 residues. CDR3 loop: CASSSITRDISYGYTF. Here the CDR3 DNA reads TGTGCCAGCAGCTCGATTACTAGGGACATCTCCTATGGCTACACCTTC. The variable domain in full, completed from reference TRBV7-9 and TRBJ1-2, reads DTGVSQNPRHKITKRGQNVTFRCDPISEHNRLYWYRQTLGQGPEFLTYFQNEAQLEKSRLLSDRFSAERPKGSFSTLEIQRTEQGDSAMYLCASSSITRDISYGYTFGSGTRLTVV.

The chain is built from TRBV13 and TRBJ2-7, with D uncertain. Trimming took 6 bases from V and 5 from J, leaving 11 bases between them. Germline CDR1 PRHDT, CDR2 FYEKMQ (reference sequence). This CDR3 region has 12 residues. CDR3 amino acids: CASRFSGHEQYF. CDR3 coding DNA: TGTGCCAGCAGGTTCAGTGGTCACGAGCAGTACTTC. Together with reference TRBV13 and TRBJ2-7, the CDR3 gives the full variable domain: AAGVIQSPRHLIKEKRETATLKCYPIPRHDTVYWYQQGPGQDPQFLISFYEKMQSDKGSIPDRFSAQQFSDYHSELNMSSLELGDSALYFCASRFSGHEQYFGPGTRLTVT.

The chain has TRBV4-1 and TRBJ1-1; tentative D call: TRBD1 (6 bases). The CDR3 runs 13 residues. V was trimmed by 5 bases and J by 2 bases, leaving 9 bases between them. Germline CDR1 MGHRA, CDR2 YSYEKL. CDR3: CASSRQVNTEAFF. DNA of the CDR3: TGCGCCAGCAGCAGACAGGTTAACACTGAAGCTTTCTTT.

The chain recombines TRBV19 with TRBJ2-2, with 10 bases that match TRBD2. Per germline, CDR1 LNHDA and CDR2 SQIVND (reference sequence). V dropped 2 bases and J dropped 6; count of bases not matched to a gene: 9. The CDR3 consists of 17 residues. CDR3 amino acids: CASSISSSGSTSGELFF. For the CDR3, the DNA is TGTGCCAGTAGTATAAGCTCTAGCGGGAGTACGTCCGGGGAGCTGTTTTTT.

By its share, this clone is medium-sized. The chain employs TRBV9 and TRBJ2-5; 8 bases map to TRBD1. The CDR3 consists of 15 residues. Germline V gene sequence: CDR1 SGDLS, CDR2 YYNGEE. The ends lost 0 bases at V and 5 bases at J; junction bases unmatched: 6. The CDR3 region has the DNA TGTGCCAGCAGCGTAGATTCAGGGGGCGGGGAGACCCAGTACTTC. The encoded protein is CASSVDSGGGETQYF. Full variable domain (outside the CDR3, taken from reference TRBV9 and TRBJ2-5): DSGVTQTPKHLITATGQRVTLRCSPRSGDLSVYWYQQSLDQGLQFLIQYYNGEERAKGNILERFSAQQFPDLHSELNLSSLELGDSALYFCASSVDSGGGETQYFGPGTRLLVL.

The chain links TRBV5-6 to TRBJ2-1; D is ambiguous. The germline V gene has CDR1 SGHDT and CDR2 YYEEEE. Trimming took off 0 bases at V and 7 bases at J, with 8 bases between the two ends. The CDR3 runs to 13 residues. The CDR3 here is CASSLALFNEQFF. DNA for the CDR3: TGTGCCAGCAGCTTGGCACTGTTTAATGAGCAGTTCTTC.

J is TRBJ2-6 and V is TRBV4-2; 7 nucleotides align to TRBD1. Germline assignment: CDR1 LGHNA and CDR2 YNFKEQ. This CDR3 region has 17 residues. J gave up 5 bases and V 5 bases, and 12 bases lay outside the gene matches. The CDR3 coding sequence is TGTGCCAGCAGCTTGGACAGGTTACAAAGTCGGGCCAACGTCCTGACTTTC. It translates to CASSLDRLQSRANVLTF.

V and J are TRBV27 and TRBJ2-5; tentatively, D is TRBD2 (5 bases). The CDR3 extends over 13 amino acids. The germline V gene encodes CDR1 MNHEY and CDR2 SMNVEV (reference sequence). Trimming left V 4 bases short and J 5 bases short, with 11 bases between. The CDR3 here is CASSYGSGETQYF. The CDR3 DNA reads TGTGCCAGCAGTTACGGGTCGGGGGAGACCCAGTACTTC.

J is TRBJ2-7 and V is TRBV19, with 8 bases aligning to TRBD2. Germline-derived CDR1 and CDR2 are LNHDA and SQIVND (reference sequence). V was pared by 8 bases and J by 1 base, with 4 bases of the junction left unmatched. CDR3 length: 13 residues. The CDR3 spells CASRERESYEQYF. The CDR3 bases are TGTGCCAGTCGTGAGCGGGAGTCCTACGAGCAGTACTTC.

This clone was counted a few times. This chain uses TRBV6-4 with TRBJ2-3; 7 bases line up with TRBD2. Germline V gene data show CDR1 as MRHNA and CDR2 as SNTAGT. The ends lost 3 bases at V and 5 bases at J; junction bases unmatched: 5. The CDR3 is made up of 14 amino acids. The chain's CDR3 is CASSEWGGEDTQYF. The CDR3 nucleotides read TGTGCCAGCAGTGAGTGGGGGGGGGAAGATACGCAGTATTTT.

The CDR3 coding sequence is TGTGCCAGCGACACTCAGAACACTGAAGCTTTCTTT. Translation gives CASDTQNTEAFF. The chain employs TRBV7-9 and TRBJ1-1, with D uncertain. The germline CDR1 and CDR2 sequences are SEHNR and FQNEAQ (reference sequence). The ends were cut back, 8 bases at V and 1 base at J, with 8 bases in the middle. CDR3 length: 12 amino acids.